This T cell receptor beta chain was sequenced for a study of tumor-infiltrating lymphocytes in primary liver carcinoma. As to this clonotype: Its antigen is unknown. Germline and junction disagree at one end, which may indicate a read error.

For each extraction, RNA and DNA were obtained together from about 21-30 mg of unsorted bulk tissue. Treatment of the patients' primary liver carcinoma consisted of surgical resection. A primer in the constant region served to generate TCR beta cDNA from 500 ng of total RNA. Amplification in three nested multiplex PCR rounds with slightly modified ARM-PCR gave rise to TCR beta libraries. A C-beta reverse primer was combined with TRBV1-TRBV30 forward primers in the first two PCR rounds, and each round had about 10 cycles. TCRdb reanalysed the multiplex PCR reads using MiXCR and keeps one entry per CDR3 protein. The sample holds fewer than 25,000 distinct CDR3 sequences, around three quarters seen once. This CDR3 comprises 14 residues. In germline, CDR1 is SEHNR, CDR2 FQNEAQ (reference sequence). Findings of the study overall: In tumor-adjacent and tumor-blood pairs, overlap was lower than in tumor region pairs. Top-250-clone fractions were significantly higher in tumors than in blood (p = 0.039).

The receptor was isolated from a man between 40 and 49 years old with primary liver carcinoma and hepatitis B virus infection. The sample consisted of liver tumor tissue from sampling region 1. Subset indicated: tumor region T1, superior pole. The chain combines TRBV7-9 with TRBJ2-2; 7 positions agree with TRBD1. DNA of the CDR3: TGTGCCAACAGCTTAGAGGGGGCCTACGGGGAGCTGTTTTTT. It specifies CANSLEGAYGELFF.